Below, one TCR beta chain is given with its context. Its antigen is as yet unknown. The assay was immunoSEQ multiplex PCR, and TCRdb's table has in-frame clones only and misses some. The sample has some 40,000 clones, roughly 93% seen once; the top ten hold around 3.4%. The CDR3 is 13 residues long. V was shortened by 5 bases and J by 6 bases, with 11 bases between the two germline ends. The V gene's germline CDR1 is LNHNV and CDR2 YYDKDF (reference sequence). The data belong to a study of cytomegalovirus exposure and HLA in healthy donors. Study-level information: Per a later analysis, the approximately 690 first-cohort and fewer than 150 validation repertoires shared one platform. The study, taken as a whole, reports: There were over 150 TCR beta chains listed as cytomegalovirus-associated. As confirmed in vitro, three CMV-associated chains were specific for CMV antigens. Subsequent analysis showed first-cohort TCR clusters tending to co-occur in more than 90 validation repertoires.

The sequence derives from a man aged 18 to 35 in good health and CMV-seronegative. The genes are TRBV15 and TRBJ1-5; D call uncertain. Sequences were obtained from PBMCs. The CDR3 DNA reads as TGTGCCACCAGCGAGCGGACGGGTCAGCCCCAGCATTTT. Translation gives CATSERTGQPQHF.